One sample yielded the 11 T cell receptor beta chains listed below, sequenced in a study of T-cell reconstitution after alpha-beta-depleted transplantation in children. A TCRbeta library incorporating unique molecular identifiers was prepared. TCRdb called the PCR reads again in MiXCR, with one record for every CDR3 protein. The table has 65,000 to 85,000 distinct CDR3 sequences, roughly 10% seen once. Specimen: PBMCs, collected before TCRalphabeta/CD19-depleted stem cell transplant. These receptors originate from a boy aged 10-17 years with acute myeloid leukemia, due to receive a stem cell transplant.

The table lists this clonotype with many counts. Here the CDR3 reads CASSLALGAVTGELFF. CDR3 nucleotide sequence: TGCGCCAGCAGCTTGGCACTAGGGGCAGTCACCGGGGAGCTGTTTTTT. The chain combines TRBV5-1 with TRBJ2-2; possibly TRBD1 or TRBD2 for D (5 bases each). V was cut by 0 bases and J by 4 bases, with 13 bases left in between. The CDR3 is made up of 16 amino acids. Germline V gene lookup returns CDR1 SGHRS and CDR2 YFSETQ.

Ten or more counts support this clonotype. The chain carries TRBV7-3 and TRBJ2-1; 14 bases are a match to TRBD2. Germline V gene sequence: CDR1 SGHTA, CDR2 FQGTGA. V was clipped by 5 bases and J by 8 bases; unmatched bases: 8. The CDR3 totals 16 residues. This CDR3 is CASSATGTSGSHEQFF. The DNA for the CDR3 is TGTGCCAGCAGCGCTACCGGGACTAGCGGGAGTCATGAGCAGTTCTTC. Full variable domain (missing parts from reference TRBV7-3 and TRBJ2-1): GAGVSQTPSNKVTEKGKYVELRCDPISGHTALYWYRQSLGQGPEFLIYFQGTGAADDSGLPNDRFFAVRPEGSVSTLKIQRTERGDSAVYLCASSATGTSGSHEQFFGPGTRLTVL.

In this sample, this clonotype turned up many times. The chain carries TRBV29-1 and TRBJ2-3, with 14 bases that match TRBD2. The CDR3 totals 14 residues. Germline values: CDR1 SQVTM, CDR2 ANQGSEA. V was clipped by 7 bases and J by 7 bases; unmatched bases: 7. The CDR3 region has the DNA TGCAGCGCTATGGGACTAGCGGGAGTATATACGCAGTATTTT. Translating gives CSAMGLAGVYTQYF.

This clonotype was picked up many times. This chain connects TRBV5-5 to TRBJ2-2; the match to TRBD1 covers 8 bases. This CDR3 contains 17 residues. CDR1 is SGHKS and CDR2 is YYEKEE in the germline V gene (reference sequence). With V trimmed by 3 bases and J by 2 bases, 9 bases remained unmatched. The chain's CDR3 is CASSWRTGKRNTGELFF. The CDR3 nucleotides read TGTGCCAGCAGCTGGAGGACAGGGAAACGCAACACCGGGGAGCTGTTTTTT.

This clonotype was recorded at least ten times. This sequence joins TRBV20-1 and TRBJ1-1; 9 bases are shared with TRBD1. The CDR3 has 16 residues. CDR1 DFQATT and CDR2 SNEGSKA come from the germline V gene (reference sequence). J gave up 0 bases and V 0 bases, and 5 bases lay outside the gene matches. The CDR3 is CSARDYHRGLNTEAFF. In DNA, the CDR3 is TGCAGTGCTAGAGATTACCACAGGGGGCTGAACACTGAAGCTTTCTTT.

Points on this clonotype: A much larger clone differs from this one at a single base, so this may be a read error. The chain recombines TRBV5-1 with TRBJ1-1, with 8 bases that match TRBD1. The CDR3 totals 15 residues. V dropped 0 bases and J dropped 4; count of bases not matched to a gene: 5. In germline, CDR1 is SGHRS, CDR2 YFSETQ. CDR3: CASSLGQGAGTEAFF. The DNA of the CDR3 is TGCGCCAGCAGCTTGGGGCAGGGGGCTGGCACTGAAGCTTTCTTT.

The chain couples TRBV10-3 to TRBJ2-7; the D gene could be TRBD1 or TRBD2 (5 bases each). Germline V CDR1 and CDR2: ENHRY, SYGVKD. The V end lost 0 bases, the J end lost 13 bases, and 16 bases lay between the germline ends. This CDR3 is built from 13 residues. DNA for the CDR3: TGTGCCATCAGTGAGTCGGGACGGATCGAGAAATACGTC. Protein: CAISESGRIEKYV.

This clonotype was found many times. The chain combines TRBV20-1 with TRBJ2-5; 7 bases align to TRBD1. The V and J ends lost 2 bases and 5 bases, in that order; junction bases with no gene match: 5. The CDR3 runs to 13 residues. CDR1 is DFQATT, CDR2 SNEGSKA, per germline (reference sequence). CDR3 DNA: TGCAGTGCTAGAACAGGGGTTCGGGAGACCCAGTACTTC. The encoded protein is CSARTGVRETQYF.

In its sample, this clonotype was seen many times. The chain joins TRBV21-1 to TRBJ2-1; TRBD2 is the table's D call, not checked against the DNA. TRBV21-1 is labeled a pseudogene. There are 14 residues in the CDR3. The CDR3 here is CASSKGEGGNEQFF. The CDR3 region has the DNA TGTGCCAGCAGCAAAGGAGAGGGAGGGAATGAGCAGTTCTTC.

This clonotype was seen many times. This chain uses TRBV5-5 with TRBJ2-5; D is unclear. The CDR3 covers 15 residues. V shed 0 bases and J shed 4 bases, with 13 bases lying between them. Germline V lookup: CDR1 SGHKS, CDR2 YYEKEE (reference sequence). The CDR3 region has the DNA TGTGCCAGCAGCTTGGATATTCTATCGGGAGAGACCCAGTACTTC. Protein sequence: CASSLDILSGETQYF. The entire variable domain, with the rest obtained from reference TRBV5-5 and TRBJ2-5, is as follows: DAGVTQSPTHLIKTRGQQVTLRCSPISGHKSVSWYQQVLGQGPQFIFQYYEKEERGRGNFPDRFSARQFPNYSSELNVNALLLGDSALYLCASSLDILSGETQYFGPGTRLLVL.

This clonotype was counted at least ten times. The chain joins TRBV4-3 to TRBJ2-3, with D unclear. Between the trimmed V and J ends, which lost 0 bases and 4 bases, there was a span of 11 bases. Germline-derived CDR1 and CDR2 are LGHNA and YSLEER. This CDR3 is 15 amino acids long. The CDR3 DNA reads TGCGCCAGCAGCCAAGATAACGGTGAGGCAGATACGCAGTATTTT. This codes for CASSQDNGEADTQYF.